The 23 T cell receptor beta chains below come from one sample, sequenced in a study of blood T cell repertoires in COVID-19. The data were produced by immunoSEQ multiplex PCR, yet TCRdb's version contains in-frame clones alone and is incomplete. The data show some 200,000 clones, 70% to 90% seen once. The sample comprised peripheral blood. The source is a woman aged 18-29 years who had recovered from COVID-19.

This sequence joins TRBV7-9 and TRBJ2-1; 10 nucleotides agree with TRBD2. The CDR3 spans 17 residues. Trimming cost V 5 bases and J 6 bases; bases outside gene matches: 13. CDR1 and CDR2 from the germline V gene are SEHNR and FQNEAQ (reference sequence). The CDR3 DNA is TGTGCCAGCAGCGTTCTAGCGGGAGCGGACTGGGTCAATGAGCAGTTCTTC. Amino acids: CASSVLAGADWVNEQFF. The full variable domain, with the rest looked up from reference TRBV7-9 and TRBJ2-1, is DTGVSQNPRHKITKRGQNVTFRCDPISEHNRLYWYRQTLGQGPEFLTYFQNEAQLEKSRLLSDRFSAERPKGSFSTLEIQRTEQGDSAMYLCASSVLAGADWVNEQFFGPGTRLTVL.

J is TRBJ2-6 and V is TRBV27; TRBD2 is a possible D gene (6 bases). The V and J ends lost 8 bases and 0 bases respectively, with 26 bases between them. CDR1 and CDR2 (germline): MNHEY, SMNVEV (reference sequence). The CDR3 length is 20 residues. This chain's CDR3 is CASAPERVGETRSGANVLTF. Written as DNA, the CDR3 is TGTGCCAGCGCCCCGGAGCGGGTCGGAGAAACGCGCTCTGGGGCCAACGTCCTGACTTTC.

The CDR3: CASSSLRAVPYRQGGLEETQYF. CDR3 in DNA: TGTGCCAGCAGTTCCCTCCGAGCGGTCCCGTATAGACAGGGGGGGTTGGAAGAGACCCAGTACTTC. The chain recombines TRBV28 with TRBJ2-5, with 9 bases lining up with TRBD1. J gave up 3 bases and V 4 bases, and 27 bases lay outside the gene matches. The CDR3 spans 22 residues. The V gene's germline CDR1 is MDHEN and CDR2 SYDVKM.

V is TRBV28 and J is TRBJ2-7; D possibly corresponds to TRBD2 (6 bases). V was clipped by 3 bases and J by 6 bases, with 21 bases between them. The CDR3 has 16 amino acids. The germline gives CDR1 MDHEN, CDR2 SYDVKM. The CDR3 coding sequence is TGTGCCAGCAGTTTTTCCCCGGGACGGGGAGGAGGCGAGCAGTACTTC. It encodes CASSFSPGRGGGEQYF.

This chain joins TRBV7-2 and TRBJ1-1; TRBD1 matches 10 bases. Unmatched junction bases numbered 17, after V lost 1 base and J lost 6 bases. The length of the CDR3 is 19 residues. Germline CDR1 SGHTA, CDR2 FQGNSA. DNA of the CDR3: TGTGCCAGCAGCTTAGGCAGGGGGAAATTTACCGGGACAGGGGCTGAAGCTTTCTTT. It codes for CASSLGRGKFTGTGAEAFF.

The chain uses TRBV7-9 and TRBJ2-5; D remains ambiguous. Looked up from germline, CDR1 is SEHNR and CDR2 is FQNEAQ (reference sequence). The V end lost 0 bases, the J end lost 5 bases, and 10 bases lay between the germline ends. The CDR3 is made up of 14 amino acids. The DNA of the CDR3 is TGTGCCAGCAGCTTAGCGGGCCCCGGTGAGACCCAGTACTTC. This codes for CASSLAGPGETQYF.

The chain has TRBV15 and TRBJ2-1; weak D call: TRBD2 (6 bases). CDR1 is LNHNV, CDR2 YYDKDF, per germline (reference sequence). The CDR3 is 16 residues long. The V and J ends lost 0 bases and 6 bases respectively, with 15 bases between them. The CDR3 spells CATSREVRGTSNEQFF. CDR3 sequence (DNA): TGTGCCACCAGCAGAGAGGTTCGCGGGACTTCCAATGAGCAGTTCTTC.

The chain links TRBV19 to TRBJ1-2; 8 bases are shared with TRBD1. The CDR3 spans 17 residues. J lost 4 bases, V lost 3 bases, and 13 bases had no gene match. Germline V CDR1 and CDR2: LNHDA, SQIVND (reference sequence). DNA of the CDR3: TGTGCCAGTAGTATCGGTGGGCCCAGGGGGCGCCTCTATGGCTACACCTTC. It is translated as CASSIGGPRGRLYGYTF. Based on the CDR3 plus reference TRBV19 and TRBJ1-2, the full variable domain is DGGITQSPKYLFRKEGQNVTLSCEQNLNHDAMYWYRQDPGQGLRLIYYSQIVNDFQKGDIAEGYSVSREKKESFPLTVTSAQKNPTAFYLCASSIGGPRGRLYGYTFGSGTRLTVV.

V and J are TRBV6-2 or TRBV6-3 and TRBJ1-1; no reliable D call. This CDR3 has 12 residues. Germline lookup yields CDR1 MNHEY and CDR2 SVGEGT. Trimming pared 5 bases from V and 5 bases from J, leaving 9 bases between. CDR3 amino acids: CASSPRLTEAFF. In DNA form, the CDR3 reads TGTGCCAGCAGTCCGCGACTGACTGAAGCTTTCTTT.

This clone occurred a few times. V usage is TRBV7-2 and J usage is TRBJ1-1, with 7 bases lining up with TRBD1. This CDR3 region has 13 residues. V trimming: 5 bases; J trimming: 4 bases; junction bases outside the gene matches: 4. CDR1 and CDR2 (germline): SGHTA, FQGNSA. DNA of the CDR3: TGTGCCAGCAGCCTACACAGGGGCACTGAAGCTTTCTTT. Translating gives CASSLHRGTEAFF. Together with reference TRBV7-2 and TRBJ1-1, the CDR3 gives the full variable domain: GAGVSQSPSNKVTEKGKDVELRCDPISGHTALYWYRQSLGQGLEFLIYFQGNSAPDKSGLPSDRFSAERTGGSVSTLTIQRTQQEDSAVYLCASSLHRGTEAFFGQGTRLTVV.

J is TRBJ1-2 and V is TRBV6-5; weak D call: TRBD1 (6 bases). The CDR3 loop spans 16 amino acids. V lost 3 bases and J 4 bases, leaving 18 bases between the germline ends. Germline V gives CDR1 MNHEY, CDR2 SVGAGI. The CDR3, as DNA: TGTGCCAGCAGTTATTCGGCCCACAGGGATCCCTATGGCTACACCTTC. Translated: CASSYSAHRDPYGYTF.

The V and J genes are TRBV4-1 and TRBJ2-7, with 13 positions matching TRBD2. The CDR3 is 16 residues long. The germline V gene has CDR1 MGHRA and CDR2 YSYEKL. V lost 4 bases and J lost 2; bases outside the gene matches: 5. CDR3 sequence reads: CASSLSGLAGTYEQYF. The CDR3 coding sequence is TGCGCCAGCAGCCTATCGGGACTAGCGGGGACCTACGAGCAGTACTTC.

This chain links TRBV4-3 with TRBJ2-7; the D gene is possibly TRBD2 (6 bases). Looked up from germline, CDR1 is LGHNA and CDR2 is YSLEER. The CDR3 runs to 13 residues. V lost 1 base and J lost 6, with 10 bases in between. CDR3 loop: CASSQVGGTEQYF. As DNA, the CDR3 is TGCGCCAGCAGCCAAGTCGGGGGTACCGAGCAGTACTTC.

The CDR3 loop is CASSGQGYNEQFF. Here the CDR3 DNA reads TGTGCCAGTAGTGGACAGGGGTACAATGAGCAGTTCTTC. V usage is TRBV19 and J usage is TRBJ2-1; TRBD1 aligns across 9 bases. After removal of 5 bases from V and 4 bases from J, the junction contained 0 bases not matched to a gene. This CDR3 contains 13 residues. Germline V gene data show CDR1 as LNHDA and CDR2 as SQIVND (reference sequence).

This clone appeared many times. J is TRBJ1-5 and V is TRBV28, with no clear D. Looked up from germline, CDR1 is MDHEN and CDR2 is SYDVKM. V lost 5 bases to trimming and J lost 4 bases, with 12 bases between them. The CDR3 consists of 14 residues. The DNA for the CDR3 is TGTGCCAGCAGTCCCGGGGTCCCAAATCAGCCCCAGCATTTT. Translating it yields CASSPGVPNQPQHF.

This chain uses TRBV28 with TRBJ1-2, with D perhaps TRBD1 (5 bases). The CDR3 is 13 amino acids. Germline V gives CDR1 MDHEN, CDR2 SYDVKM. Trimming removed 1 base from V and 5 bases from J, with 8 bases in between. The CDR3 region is CASSLLGVYGYTF. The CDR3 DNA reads TGTGCCAGCAGTTTATTAGGGGTTTATGGCTACACCTTC.

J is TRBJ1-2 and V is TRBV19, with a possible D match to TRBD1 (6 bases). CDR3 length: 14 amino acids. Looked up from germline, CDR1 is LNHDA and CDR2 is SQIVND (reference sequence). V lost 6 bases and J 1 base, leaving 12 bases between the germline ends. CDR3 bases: TGTGCCAGTAGCTACCGAGGGGGTAACTATGGCTACACCTTC. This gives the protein CASSYRGGNYGYTF.

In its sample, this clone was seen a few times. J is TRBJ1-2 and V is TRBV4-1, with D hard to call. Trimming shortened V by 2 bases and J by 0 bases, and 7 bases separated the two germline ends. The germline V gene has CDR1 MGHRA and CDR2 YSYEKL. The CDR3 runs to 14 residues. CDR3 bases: TGCGCCAGCAGCCAACTAGCCACTAACTATGGCTACACCTTC. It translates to CASSQLATNYGYTF.

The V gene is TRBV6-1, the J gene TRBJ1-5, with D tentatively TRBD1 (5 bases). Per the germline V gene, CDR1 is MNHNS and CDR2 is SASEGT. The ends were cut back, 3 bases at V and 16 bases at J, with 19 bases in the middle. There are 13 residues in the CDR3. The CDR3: CASSENIRVLFHF. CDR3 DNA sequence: TGTGCCAGCAGTGAGAACATCAGGGTTCTGTTCCATTTT.

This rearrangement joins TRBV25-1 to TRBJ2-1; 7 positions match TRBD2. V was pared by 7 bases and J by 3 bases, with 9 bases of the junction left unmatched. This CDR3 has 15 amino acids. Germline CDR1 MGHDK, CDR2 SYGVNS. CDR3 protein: CASKRSGGSYNEQFF. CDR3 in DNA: TGTGCCAGCAAAAGAAGCGGCGGGAGCTACAATGAGCAGTTCTTC.

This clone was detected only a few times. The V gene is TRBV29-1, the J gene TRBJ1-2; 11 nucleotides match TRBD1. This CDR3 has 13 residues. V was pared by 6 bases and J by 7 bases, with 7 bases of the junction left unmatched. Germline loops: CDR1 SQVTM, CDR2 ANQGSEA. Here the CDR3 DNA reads TGCAGCGTCGATATTGGACAGGGGGCTGGCTACACCTTC. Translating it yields CSVDIGQGAGYTF.

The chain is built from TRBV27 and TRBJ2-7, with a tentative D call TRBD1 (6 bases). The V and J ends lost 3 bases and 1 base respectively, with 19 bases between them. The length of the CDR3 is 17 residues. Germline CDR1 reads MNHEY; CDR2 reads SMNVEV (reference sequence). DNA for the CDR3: TGTGCCAGCAGTTTGTACTGGGGGCAGGGTTGGTCCTACGAGCAGTACTTC. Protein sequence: CASSLYWGQGWSYEQYF.

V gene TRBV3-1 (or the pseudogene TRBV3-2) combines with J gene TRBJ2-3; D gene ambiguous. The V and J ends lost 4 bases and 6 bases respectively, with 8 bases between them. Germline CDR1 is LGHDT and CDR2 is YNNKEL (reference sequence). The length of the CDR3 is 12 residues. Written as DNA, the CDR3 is TGTGCCAGCAGCCCGTATGCGGATACGCAGTATTTT. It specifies CASSPYADTQYF.